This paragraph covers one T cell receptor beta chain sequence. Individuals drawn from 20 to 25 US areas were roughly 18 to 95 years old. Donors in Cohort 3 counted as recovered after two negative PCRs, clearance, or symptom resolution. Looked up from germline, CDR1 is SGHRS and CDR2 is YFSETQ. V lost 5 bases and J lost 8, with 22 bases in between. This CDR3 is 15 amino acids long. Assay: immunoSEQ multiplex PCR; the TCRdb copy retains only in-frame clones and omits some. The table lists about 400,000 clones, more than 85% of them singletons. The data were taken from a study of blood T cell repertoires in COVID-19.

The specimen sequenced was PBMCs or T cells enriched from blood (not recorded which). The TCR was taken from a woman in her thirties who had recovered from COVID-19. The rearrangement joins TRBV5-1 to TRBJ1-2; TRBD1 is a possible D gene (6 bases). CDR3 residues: CASSSGDIRLSGYTF. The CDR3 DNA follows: TGCGCCAGCAGTTCTGGGGACATCCGGCTATCAGGCTACACCTTC.